Shown below are 25 T cell receptor beta chains from a single sample sequenced in a study of identical twins. TCRdb processed the 5' RACE reads anew with MiXCR; each CDR3 protein has one entry. Of 450,000 to 500,000 distinct CDR3 sequences in the sample, about 13% were seen once. This same sample was also part of a study on yellow fever vaccine responses in identical twins.

Sequenced input: CD4+ T cells sorted from blood. The source of these receptors is a woman aged 18-29 years in good health.

The chain recombines TRBV20-1 with TRBJ2-1; D is perhaps TRBD2 (6 bases). V was pared by 0 bases and J by 0 bases, with 9 bases between. Germline CDR1 reads DFQATT; CDR2 reads SNEGSKA (reference sequence). This CDR3 is 15 amino acids long. The DNA of the CDR3 is TGCAGTGCTAGAGATGTTAGCGGCTCCTACAATGAGCAGTTCTTC. Translating gives CSARDVSGSYNEQFF.

A word on this clonotype: The junction shows a germline mismatch at one end, possibly a read error. The J gene is TRBJ1-1, the V gene TRBV23-1, with 8 nucleotides matching TRBD1. TRBV23-1 is marked as an open reading frame, function uncertain. This CDR3 is built from 15 residues. CDR3 in DNA: TGCGCCAGCAGTCGGCCGGACAGGGCGAACACTGAAGCTCTCTTT. Translated, it gives CASSRPDRANTEALF.

This clonotype turned up a few times. This chain uses TRBV12-3 or TRBV12-4 with TRBJ2-2; unclear D gene. The CDR3 runs 11 residues. With 6 bases removed from V and 7 bases from J, the gap between germline ends came to 6 bases. The CDR3 sequence is CASRFVGELFF. CDR3 nucleotide sequence: TGTGCCAGCAGGTTCGTCGGGGAGCTGTTTTTT.

This clonotype was picked up many times. CDR3 nucleotides: TGTGCCAGCAGCCCTAGACAGGGCCCTAAACCTTACAATGAGCAGTTCTTC. It encodes CASSPRQGPKPYNEQFF. V and J are TRBV12-3 or TRBV12-4 and TRBJ2-1; TRBD1 matches 7 bases. The CDR3 is made up of 17 amino acids. V was clipped by 6 bases and J by 4 bases; unmatched bases: 15.

There are a few counts of this clonotype. The chain combines TRBV27 with TRBJ2-7; maybe TRBD1 (6 bases). V lost 0 bases and J lost 2, with 11 bases in between. The CDR3 contains 15 residues. In germline, CDR1 is MNHEY, CDR2 SMNVEV (reference sequence). Here the CDR3 reads CASSLSPGEPYEQYF. In nucleotides, the CDR3 is TGTGCCAGCAGTTTATCCCCAGGGGAACCCTACGAGCAGTACTTC.

The rearrangement joins TRBV3-1 to TRBJ2-3; D is perhaps TRBD2 (5 bases). The V gene lost 10 bases and the J gene lost 9 bases, with 26 bases spanning the gap. This CDR3 contains 15 residues. The germline V gene has CDR1 LGHDT and CDR2 YNNKEL (reference sequence). Written as DNA, the CDR3 is TGTGCCACCACCCAGGAGGTCCATAGCACACAGACGCAGTATTTT. Protein product: CATTQEVHSTQTQYF.

This clonotype showed up just a few times. This sequence joins TRBV30 and TRBJ2-1, with D perhaps matching TRBD2 (6 bases). The CDR3 contains 14 residues. Trimming left V 0 bases short and J 9 bases short, with 15 bases between. Germline loops: CDR1 GTSNPN, CDR2 SVGIG (reference sequence). CDR3 loop: CAWSVDGSGSEQFF. As DNA, the CDR3 is TGTGCCTGGAGTGTTGACGGGAGTGGTAGTGAGCAGTTCTTC.

This clonotype was detected many times. V gene TRBV18 combines with J gene TRBJ2-2; D might be TRBD2 (6 bases). Trimming took off 8 bases at V and 3 bases at J, with 16 bases between the two ends. This CDR3 spans 15 amino acids. The germline V gene encodes CDR1 KGHSH and CDR2 LQKENI. The CDR3 DNA reads as TGTGCCAGCCCCCGGAGCGGGTCCTACACCGGGGAGCTGTTTTTT. This sequence encodes CASPRSGSYTGELFF.

The table lists this clonotype with a few counts. The V and J genes are TRBV18 and TRBJ2-7; D may correspond to TRBD1 or TRBD2 (6 bases each). Germline loops: CDR1 KGHSH, CDR2 LQKENI. V lost 6 bases, J lost 13 bases, and 19 bases lay in between. This CDR3 has 12 amino acids. In DNA form, the CDR3 reads TGTGCCAGCTCCTATATTGGAGGGGGATCATACTTC. The encoded protein is CASSYIGGGSYF.

This clonotype has ten or more counts. The genes are TRBV7-9 and TRBJ1-2, with D possibly TRBD1 on 5 matching bases. V lost 4 bases and J lost 2, with 8 bases in between. CDR1 and CDR2 (germline): SEHNR, FQNEAQ (reference sequence). This CDR3 has 13 residues. The CDR3 here is CASSWDGNYGYTF. The CDR3 DNA is TGTGCCAGCAGCTGGGACGGGAACTATGGCTACACCTTC.

On this clonotype: Compared with germline, one end of the junction differs, possibly owing to a read error. The V and J genes are TRBV2 and TRBJ2-5; possibly TRBD1 or TRBD2 for D (7 bases each). Germline loops: CDR1 SNHLY, CDR2 FYNNEI. The CDR3 consists of 18 residues. This CDR3 is CACSLAGGGTGHQETQYF. As DNA, the CDR3 is TGTGCCTGCAGTTTAGCAGGGGGGGGGACTGGTCACCAAGAGACCCAGTACTTC.

The gene calls are TRBV2 and TRBJ2-4; D remains ambiguous. Trimming pared 7 bases from V and 0 bases from J, leaving 7 bases between. CDR1 and CDR2 from the germline V gene are SNHLY and FYNNEI. The length of the CDR3 is 13 residues. CDR3 DNA: TGTGCCAGCACCTGGAAAGCCAAAAACATTCAGTACTTC. Its translation is CASTWKAKNIQYF.

The rearrangement joins TRBV29-1 to TRBJ1-2; 8 bases align to TRBD1. V lost 1 base, J lost 5 bases, and 12 bases stayed unmatched. CDR1 SQVTM and CDR2 ANQGSEA come from the germline V gene. The CDR3 spans 16 residues. The CDR3 here is CSVEVIGQGRGYGYTF. CDR3 bases: TGCAGCGTTGAAGTAATCGGACAGGGTAGGGGATATGGCTACACCTTC.

The sample holds many counts of this clonotype. This chain uses TRBV7-9 with TRBJ2-7; perhaps TRBD2 as D (5 bases). The V gene lost 5 bases and the J gene lost 5 bases, with 16 bases spanning the gap. In germline, CDR1 is SEHNR, CDR2 FQNEAQ (reference sequence). The CDR3 consists of 14 residues. CDR3: CASSRREIGNEQYF. CDR3 DNA sequence: TGTGCCAGCAGCCGACGGGAAATAGGGAACGAGCAGTACTTC.

Many counts were recorded for this clonotype. The chain uses TRBV18 and TRBJ2-7; no clear D gene. Germline CDR1 reads KGHSH; CDR2 reads LQKENI. The CDR3 runs 15 residues. V was shortened by 3 bases and J by 5 bases, with 17 bases between the two germline ends. Here the CDR3 DNA reads TGTGCCAGCTCACCTTCGATCGAGATTAAGGACGAGCAGTACTTC. This codes for CASSPSIEIKDEQYF.

V and J are TRBV25-1 and TRBJ2-2; the match to TRBD1 covers 7 bases. With 5 bases clipped from V and 2 bases from J, the junction kept 5 bases outside the gene matches. The germline gives CDR1 MGHDK, CDR2 SYGVNS. The CDR3 has 15 residues. CDR3 sequence: CASSPQGVNTGELFF. The CDR3, as DNA: TGTGCCAGCAGTCCTCAGGGGGTAAACACCGGGGAGCTGTTTTTT.

This clonotype was seen many times. The rearrangement joins TRBV20-1 to TRBJ1-6; D not resolved. The ends were cut back, 3 bases at V and 9 bases at J, with 18 bases in the middle. This CDR3 comprises 15 residues. Germline loops: CDR1 DFQATT, CDR2 SNEGSKA (reference sequence). The CDR3 loop reads CSAREGGTPASPLHF. The CDR3 region has the DNA TGCAGTGCTAGGGAGGGAGGTACCCCAGCTTCACCCCTCCACTTT.

For this clonotype: Sequence at one end of the junction differs from germline and may be a read error. This chain uses TRBV6-1 with TRBJ2-1; 9 bases align to TRBD2. Per germline, CDR1 MNHNS and CDR2 SASEGT. The CDR3 runs to 14 residues. CDR3 sequence (DNA): TGCGCCAGCAGACTAGCGGATCTTTACAATGAGCAGTTCTTC. This gives the protein CASRLADLYNEQFF.

This clonotype has more than one count but fewer than ten. The chain links TRBV7-9 to TRBJ2-7; D is undetermined. The V gene lost 2 bases and the J gene lost 5 bases, with 10 bases spanning the gap. From germline, CDR1 is SEHNR and CDR2 FQNEAQ (reference sequence). The CDR3 is 13 amino acids. The CDR3 spells CASSLLPPNEQYF. The CDR3 DNA sequence: TGTGCCAGCAGCTTACTTCCCCCGAACGAGCAGTACTTC.

This clonotype was seen only a few times. This chain connects TRBV15 to TRBJ2-3; D possibly corresponds to TRBD2 (6 bases). V was cut by 0 bases and J by 1 base, with 11 bases left in between. Germline V gene sequence: CDR1 LNHNV, CDR2 YYDKDF (reference sequence). The CDR3 totals 16 residues. Written as DNA, the CDR3 is TGTGCCACCAGCAGAGATGGGTCTAGCGGCACAGATACGCAGTATTTT. The encoded protein is CATSRDGSSGTDTQYF.

The chain uses TRBV6-2 or TRBV6-3 and TRBJ2-3; 12 bases map to TRBD2. The CDR3 runs to 16 residues. V dropped 6 bases and J dropped 10; count of bases not matched to a gene: 14. Germline V CDR1 and CDR2: MNHEY, SVGEGT. The CDR3 here is CASSRTSGTISSPQYF. The CDR3 coding sequence is TGTGCCAGCAGCCGGACTAGCGGGACAATATCTTCCCCGCAGTATTTT.

This CDR3 reads CSVGSTYEQYF. The CDR3 coding sequence is TGCAGCGTTGGGTCCACCTACGAGCAGTACTTC. The chain employs TRBV29-1 and TRBJ2-7; D not certain. Trimming stripped 4 bases from V and 2 bases from J, with 6 bases between. The CDR3 loop spans 11 amino acids. The V gene's germline CDR1 is SQVTM and CDR2 ANQGSEA.

At least ten counts were recorded for this clonotype. The J gene is TRBJ2-2, the V gene TRBV5-5; the D gene is possibly TRBD2 (6 bases). From germline, CDR1 is SGHKS and CDR2 YYEKEE (reference sequence). The length of the CDR3 is 16 residues. With 3 bases removed from V and 0 bases from J, the gap between germline ends came to 12 bases. In nucleotides, the CDR3 is TGTGCCAGCAGCTGGTCCGGGACTTCGAACACCGGGGAGCTGTTTTTT. Translating it yields CASSWSGTSNTGELFF.

This chain uses TRBV20-1 with TRBJ2-4, with 10 bases fitting TRBD1. V shed 6 bases, J shed 8 bases, and the junction held 7 bases outside the gene matches. Germline V gives CDR1 DFQATT, CDR2 SNEGSKA (reference sequence). The CDR3 runs to 13 residues. CDR3: CSAQTGGADIQYF. The CDR3 coding sequence is TGCAGTGCGCAGACAGGGGGCGCGGACATTCAGTACTTC.

This clonotype has more than one count but fewer than ten. This sequence joins TRBV27 and TRBJ2-7; 9 nucleotides align to TRBD1. This CDR3 contains 16 residues. The V gene's germline CDR1 is MNHEY and CDR2 SMNVEV (reference sequence). The V segment lost 4 bases and the J segment 6 bases; nucleotides outside the gene matches: 13. The CDR3 sequence: CASSYNLGQGTGEQYF. CDR3 nucleotide sequence: TGTGCCAGCAGTTATAATTTGGGACAGGGCACGGGCGAGCAGTACTTC.